The 13 T cell receptor beta chains presented below share a single source sample, sequenced in a study of sequential checkpoint blockade in melanoma (dated by TCRdb to between 2018 and 2021). The library was prepared using the immunoSEQ multiplex PCR assay. TCRdb stores this immuneACCESS table with in-frame sequences only. Part of the clones is absent; in the studies checked, under half of the shortfall reflects unresolved V genes, and no reason is known for the rest. Counted in this sample were around 19,000 clones; approximately 26% of them appeared once. Clones ranked in the top ten supply 7.2% of the sample. What the treatment or condition label conveys for this sample: randomized to nivolumab then ipilimumab (arm A) or the reverse (arm B). This specimen was tumor tissue (inferred from file names), taken from a patient given nivolumab and ipilimumab in sequence. The receptor source for this set is a human donor with melanoma.

In its sample, this clone ranks as large. The gene calls are TRBV11-3 and TRBJ1-4; D may be TRBD1 (6 bases). The germline V and J ends were trimmed by 6 bases and 3 bases, with 11 bases remaining between them. The CDR3 totals 14 residues. CDR1 and CDR2 (germline): SGHNT, YENEEA. CDR3 nucleotides: TGTGCCAGCAGGCCACAGGGCCCTAATGAAAAACTGTTTTTT. Residues: CASRPQGPNEKLFF.

The rearrangement links TRBV12-5 to TRBJ2-2, with a weak D call TRBD1 (6 bases). This CDR3 has 15 residues. Germline CDR1 reads LGHNT; CDR2 reads FRNRAP. Written as DNA, the CDR3 is TGTGCCGTAACCCCAGGGGCGGAAAACACCGGGGAGCTGTTTTTT. Its translation: CAVTPGAENTGELFF.

The chain combines TRBV19 with TRBJ2-1; weak D call: TRBD1 (6 bases). The CDR3 is 12 residues long. Germline V CDR1 and CDR2: LNHDA, SQIVND (reference sequence). V gave up 8 bases and J gave up 6 bases, with 11 bases separating them. In DNA form, the CDR3 reads TGTGCCAGTGGGGGCGGAGCCAATGAGCAGTTCTTC. Translated: CASGGGANEQFF.

The genes are TRBV28 and TRBJ2-7; 13 bases map to TRBD2. The CDR3 runs to 15 residues. Trimming cost V 7 bases and J 4 bases; bases outside gene matches: 7. CDR1 and CDR2 from the germline V gene are MDHEN and SYDVKM. This CDR3 reads CASTSGTSGDYEQYF. DNA for the CDR3: TGTGCCAGCACCTCGGGGACTAGCGGGGATTACGAGCAGTACTTC. Variable domain in full (rest from reference TRBV28 and TRBJ2-7): DVKVTQSSRYLVKRTGEKVFLECVQDMDHENMFWYRQDPGLGLRLIYFSYDVKMKEKGDIPEGYSVSREKKERFSLILESASTNQTSMYLCASTSGTSGDYEQYFGPGTRLTVT.

This clone occurred a few times. The chain recombines TRBV11-3 with TRBJ2-3, with D tentatively TRBD1 or TRBD2 (6 bases each). The CDR3 has 16 residues. With 6 bases removed from V and 2 bases from J, the gap between germline ends came to 18 bases. Germline V gene sequence: CDR1 SGHNT, CDR2 YENEEA. CDR3 loop: CASRMGAGLSTDTQYF. CDR3 DNA: TGTGCCAGCAGAATGGGGGCTGGACTATCCACAGATACGCAGTATTTT.

The chain uses TRBV6-8 and TRBJ1-3; 9 nucleotides line up with TRBD1. Germline V gene data show CDR1 as MNHGY and CDR2 as SAAAGT. The CDR3 extends over 14 amino acids. J lost 9 bases, V lost 8 bases, and 11 bases had no gene match. In DNA form, the CDR3 reads TGTGCCAGCGGGAGGGGACAGGGAACTCTCACCATATATTTT. This translates into CASGRGQGTLTIYF.

This clone was seen a few times. V is TRBV6-4 and J is TRBJ1-3, with D uncertain. The CDR3 is made up of 11 amino acids. V was cut by 6 bases and J by 4 bases, with 4 bases left in between. CDR1 MRHNA and CDR2 SNTAGT come from the germline V gene. CDR3 sequence reads: CASREGNTIYF. The CDR3 DNA reads as TGTGCCAGCAGGGAAGGAAACACCATATATTTT.

The gene calls are TRBV6-8 and TRBJ1-6; 7 bases agree with TRBD1. Germline assignment: CDR1 MNHGY and CDR2 SAAAGT. The V segment lost 0 bases and the J segment 0 bases; nucleotides outside the gene matches: 5. The CDR3 is 18 amino acids. CDR3 in DNA: TGTGCCAGCAGTTACTCGGACAGGCATAGCTCCTATAATTCACCCCTCCACTTT. Amino acids: CASSYSDRHSSYNSPLHF.

This clone appeared a few times. The rearrangement uses TRBV6-7 and TRBJ2-7; the D is unclear. TRBV6-7 is assigned to the ORF class and has an uncertain function. V lost 4 bases, J lost 5 bases, and 6 bases lay in between. The CDR3 is made up of 11 amino acids. CDR3 sequence: CASSSLHEQYF. As DNA, the CDR3 is TGTGCCAGCAGTTCCCTGCACGAGCAGTACTTC.

This clone showed up just a few times. The chain is built from TRBV6-8 and TRBJ1-1; D unclear. The CDR3 has 12 residues. Trimming left V 2 bases short and J 5 bases short, with 6 bases between. In germline, CDR1 is MNHGY, CDR2 SAAAGT. The DNA for the CDR3 is TGTGCCAGCAGTTACGGGCGGACTGAAGCTTTCTTT. Protein product: CASSYGRTEAFF.

This clone was counted a few times. CDR3 nucleotides: TGTGCCATCCAGGCCAGGGCCTCGGGGGAGCAGTACTTC. Translation: CAIQARASGEQYF. The gene calls are TRBV6-8 and TRBJ2-7; possibly TRBD1 or TRBD2 for D (5 bases each). Per germline, CDR1 MNHGY and CDR2 SAAAGT. Trimming cost V 10 bases and J 7 bases, with 20 bases left between them. The CDR3 is 13 amino acids.

This rearrangement joins TRBV5-1 to TRBJ1-1; TRBD1 aligns across 9 bases. From germline, CDR1 is SGHRS and CDR2 YFSETQ. The CDR3 length is 15 residues. V was pared by 2 bases and J by 1 base, with 3 bases of the junction left unmatched. The CDR3 DNA reads TGCGCCAGCAGCTTCGGGGACAGGGAGAACACTGAAGCTTTCTTT. This gives the protein CASSFGDRENTEAFF. Filled out from reference TRBV5-1 and TRBJ1-1, the complete variable domain reads KAGVTQTPRYLIKTRGQQVTLSCSPISGHRSVSWYQQTPGQGLQFLFEYFSETQRNKGNFPGRFSGRQFSNSRSEMNVSTLELGDSALYLCASSFGDRENTEAFFGQGTRLTVV.

This CDR3 reads CASNLSGGPGETQYF. DNA of the CDR3: TGCGCCAGCAACCTTAGCGGGGGGCCCGGAGAGACCCAGTACTTC. The J gene is TRBJ2-5, the V gene TRBV5-1; 10 nucleotides agree with TRBD2. The length of the CDR3 is 15 residues. The germline CDR1 and CDR2 sequences are SGHRS and YFSETQ. Unmatched junction bases numbered 9, after V lost 6 bases and J lost 4 bases.